The 32 T cell receptor beta chains below come from one sample, sequenced in a study of blood T cells in healthy people across ages. A second PCR of roughly 6 to 12 cycles used a sample-barcoded 5' primer and a J-beta primer mix. From the 5' RACE reads, TCRdb called clonotypes with MiXCR, one entry per CDR3 protein. Among roughly 1.9 million distinct CDR3 sequences listed, around 40% were seen once. Source material: blood. Source of these receptors: a human donor in good health.

This clonotype was detected a few times. The chain uses TRBV12-3 or TRBV12-4 and TRBJ2-7; D unclear. CDR3 length: 13 residues. Trimming shortened V by 3 bases and J by 2 bases, and 8 bases separated the two germline ends. CDR3 sequence reads: CASSFLSTYEQYF. Written as DNA, the CDR3 is TGTGCCAGCAGTTTCTTATCCACCTACGAGCAGTACTTC.

The chain employs TRBV6-2 or TRBV6-3 and TRBJ1-1; 9 positions match TRBD1. Germline V gene data show CDR1 as MNHEY and CDR2 as SVGEGT. V lost 0 bases and J lost 1; bases outside the gene matches: 3. The CDR3 length is 16 residues. CDR3 loop: CASSYSPTGGNTEAFF. CDR3 DNA: TGTGCCAGCAGTTACTCCCCGACAGGGGGGAACACTGAAGCTTTCTTT.

The genes are TRBV29-1 and TRBJ2-3; D may correspond to TRBD1 or TRBD2 (5 bases each). V lost 4 bases, J lost 2 bases, and 13 bases lay in between. The CDR3 totals 14 residues. Germline V gives CDR1 SQVTM, CDR2 ANQGSEA. The CDR3 reads CSVVWGSFTDTQYF. Written as DNA, the CDR3 is TGCAGCGTTGTTTGGGGGTCCTTCACAGATACGCAGTATTTT.

This chain joins TRBV28 and TRBJ2-1; 9 bases line up with TRBD1. The V segment lost 2 bases and the J segment 8 bases; nucleotides outside the gene matches: 10. Germline assignment: CDR1 MDHEN and CDR2 SYDVKM. The CDR3 is 16 residues long. CDR3 in amino acids: CASSLRWTGARYEQFF. The CDR3 region has the DNA TGTGCCAGCAGTTTACGTTGGACAGGGGCAAGGTATGAGCAGTTCTTC.

This clonotype appeared a few times. V is TRBV29-1 and J is TRBJ1-3; no reliable D call. Germline V gene sequence: CDR1 SQVTM, CDR2 ANQGSEA. The CDR3 consists of 13 residues. V was clipped by 7 bases and J by 0 bases, with 10 bases between them. The DNA of the CDR3 is TGCAGCGGTATACAGAGCTCTGGAAACACCATATATTTT. It yields the protein CSGIQSSGNTIYF. The full variable domain, completed using reference TRBV29-1 and TRBJ1-3, is SAVISQKPSRDICQRGTSLTIQCQVDSQVTMMFWYRQQPGQSLTLIATANQGSEATYESGFVIDKFPISRPNLTFSTLTVSNMSPEDSSIYLCSGIQSSGNTIYFGEGSWLTVV.

The chain has TRBV20-1 and TRBJ2-3; TRBD2 agrees at 8 bases. Trimming at V came to 2 bases and at J to 0 bases, leaving 7 bases not matched to a gene. This CDR3 region has 16 residues. Germline loops: CDR1 DFQATT, CDR2 SNEGSKA (reference sequence). This chain's CDR3 is CSARRGGPASTDTQYF. The CDR3 nucleotides are TGCAGTGCTAGACGGGGGGGGCCAGCAAGCACAGATACGCAGTATTTT.

This sequence joins TRBV5-1 and TRBJ1-2; no clear D gene. This CDR3 is 14 amino acids long. The V gene's germline CDR1 is SGHRS and CDR2 YFSETQ. Trimming pared 0 bases from V and 4 bases from J, leaving 10 bases between. The CDR3 spells CASSLDPESYGYTF. DNA of the CDR3: TGCGCCAGCAGCTTGGATCCAGAAAGCTATGGCTACACCTTC.

This clonotype has a handful of counts. The rearrangement joins TRBV12-3 or TRBV12-4 to TRBJ2-3; D unresolved. V was cut by 3 bases and J by 4 bases, with 8 bases left in between. The CDR3 consists of 13 residues. The CDR3 spells CASSFVGSDTQYF. DNA of the CDR3: TGTGCCAGCAGTTTTGTGGGGTCAGATACGCAGTATTTT.

The sample holds a few counts of this clonotype. The genes are TRBV7-3 and TRBJ2-6, with D maybe TRBD1 (5 bases). The ends were cut back, 3 bases at V and 2 bases at J, with 11 bases in the middle. CDR1 is SGHTA and CDR2 is FQGTGA in the germline V gene. This CDR3 has 16 residues. Written as DNA, the CDR3 is TGTGCCAGCAGCTTGGGTGCAGGGACTGGGGCCAACGTCCTGACTTTC. Protein: CASSLGAGTGANVLTF. Variable domain in full (rest from reference TRBV7-3 and TRBJ2-6): GAGVSQTPSNKVTEKGKYVELRCDPISGHTALYWYRQSLGQGPEFLIYFQGTGAADDSGLPNDRFFAVRPEGSVSTLKIQRTERGDSAVYLCASSLGAGTGANVLTFGAGSRLTVL.

This clonotype has just a few counts. V gene TRBV4-3 combines with J gene TRBJ2-5; D is unresolved. The J call may be faulty, since TRBJ2-7 better matches the DNA end. Germline V gives CDR1 LGHNA, CDR2 YSLEER. The length of the CDR3 is 14 residues. The CDR3 sequence: CASSQDTGVYEQYF. The CDR3 nucleotides are TGCGCCAGCAGCCAAGATACTGGCGTCTACGAGCAGTACTTC.

This clonotype has just one count. The V gene is TRBV5-5, the J gene TRBJ2-1, with 8 bases identical to TRBD1. Trimming cost V 5 bases and J 3 bases; bases outside gene matches: 7. The CDR3 extends over 15 amino acids. Germline V gene lookup returns CDR1 SGHKS and CDR2 YYEKEE (reference sequence). DNA of the CDR3: TGTGCCAGCAGGTTAACAGGGGGGAACTACAATGAGCAGTTCTTC. Amino acids: CASRLTGGNYNEQFF.

The chain recombines TRBV20-1 with TRBJ2-1, with 8 nucleotides matching TRBD2. CDR1 is DFQATT and CDR2 is SNEGSKA in the germline V gene (reference sequence). Trimming at V came to 5 bases and at J to 0 bases, leaving 3 bases not matched to a gene. The CDR3 totals 14 residues. CDR3 bases: TGCAGTGCTCAGAGCGGGAGCTCCTACAATGAGCAGTTCTTC. This translates into CSAQSGSSYNEQFF.

The chain combines TRBV3-1 with TRBJ2-3, with D perhaps matching TRBD2 (5 bases). CDR3 size: 16 residues. CDR1 and CDR2 from the germline V gene are LGHDT and YNNKEL (reference sequence). Trimming removed 1 base from V and 1 base from J, with 12 bases in between. CDR3 sequence reads: CASSQAKLGGTDTQYF. The DNA for the CDR3 is TGTGCCAGCAGCCAAGCGAAACTAGGAGGCACAGATACGCAGTATTTT.

J is TRBJ1-3 and V is TRBV25-1; D is unclear. The germline V gene encodes CDR1 MGHDK and CDR2 SYGVNS. The germline V and J ends were trimmed by 7 bases and 1 base, with 14 bases remaining between them. This CDR3 region has 15 residues. CDR3: CASMRSHESGNTIYF. CDR3 bases: TGTGCCAGCATGAGGTCGCACGAGTCTGGAAACACCATATATTTT. Complete variable domain (other parts from reference TRBV25-1 and TRBJ1-3): EADIYQTPRYLVIGTGKKITLECSQTMGHDKMYWYQQDPGMELHLIHYSYGVNSTEKGDLSSESTVSRIRTEHFPLTLESARPSHTSQYLCASMRSHESGNTIYFGEGSWLTVV.

The chain is built from TRBV7-2 and TRBJ2-5; D gene ambiguous. Trimming shortened V by 3 bases and J by 2 bases, and 16 bases separated the two germline ends. Germline values: CDR1 SGHTA, CDR2 FQGNSA. The length of the CDR3 is 16 residues. CDR3 amino acids: CASSLSVGKTQETQYF. The CDR3 DNA is TGTGCCAGCAGCTTGAGCGTGGGGAAAACTCAAGAGACCCAGTACTTC.

This clonotype was detected only once. The chain carries TRBV3-1 and TRBJ2-3; no definite D call. V shed 2 bases and J shed 2 bases, with 8 bases lying between them. The CDR3 loop spans 14 amino acids. CDR1 and CDR2 (germline): LGHDT, YNNKEL (reference sequence). The CDR3 loop reads CASSQLGPTDTQYF. CDR3 nucleotide sequence: TGTGCCAGCAGCCAACTGGGTCCCACAGATACGCAGTATTTT.

A few counts support this clonotype. This sequence joins TRBV29-1 and TRBJ2-3, with D uncertain. The length of the CDR3 is 11 residues. V lost 4 bases and J 2 bases, leaving 4 bases between the germline ends. CDR1 and CDR2 from the germline V gene are SQVTM and ANQGSEA. The CDR3 protein is CSVGITDTQYF. The CDR3 DNA sequence: TGCAGCGTTGGGATCACAGATACGCAGTATTTT.

This clonotype has a handful of counts. V usage is TRBV29-1 and J usage is TRBJ2-1; D is possibly TRBD2 (5 bases). Between the trimmed V and J ends, which lost 5 bases and 8 bases, there was a span of 22 bases. The germline V gene encodes CDR1 SQVTM and CDR2 ANQGSEA. This CDR3 comprises 15 residues. CDR3 DNA sequence: TGCAGCGTTCAAGTCGGGGTCAGGAGTGGTTATGAGCAGTTCTTC. This encodes CSVQVGVRSGYEQFF.

This clonotype was detected a few times. The rearrangement uses TRBV25-1 and TRBJ2-5, with 8 bases aligning to TRBD1. V dropped 1 base and J dropped 2; count of bases not matched to a gene: 6. Germline V gene sequence: CDR1 MGHDK, CDR2 SYGVNS. This CDR3 spans 16 amino acids. The CDR3 sequence is CASSELGRGQQETQYF. Here the CDR3 DNA reads TGTGCCAGCAGTGAATTGGGCAGGGGGCAACAAGAGACCCAGTACTTC.

The chain employs TRBV7-2 and TRBJ2-6; no clear D. This CDR3 spans 15 amino acids. Per germline, CDR1 SGHTA and CDR2 FQGNSA. V shed 2 bases and J shed 0 bases, with 5 bases lying between them. In DNA form, the CDR3 reads TGTGCCAGCAGCTTATTTATCTCTGGGGCCAACGTCCTGACTTTC. This gives the protein CASSLFISGANVLTF.

The rearrangement uses TRBV29-1 and TRBJ1-1; D is unresolved. The germline CDR1 and CDR2 sequences are SQVTM and ANQGSEA. This CDR3 has 14 residues. As DNA, the CDR3 is TGCAGTACTTTTGGGCCAGTGACCACCACTGAAGCTTTCTTT. This encodes CSTFGPVTTTEAFF.

There are a few counts of this clonotype. The gene calls are TRBV29-1 and TRBJ2-1; D uncertain. V lost 8 bases and J lost 8, with 19 bases in between. Germline-derived CDR1 and CDR2 are SQVTM and ANQGSEA. This CDR3 contains 13 residues. CDR3 in amino acids: CSYTRANTYEQFF. The CDR3 bases are TGCAGCTACACCAGAGCCAACACATATGAGCAGTTCTTC.

V and J are TRBV10-3 and TRBJ2-1; 7 positions agree with TRBD1. V was clipped by 9 bases and J by 0 bases; unmatched bases: 5. This CDR3 has 14 residues. Germline CDR1 and CDR2: ENHRY and SYGVKD. The CDR3 DNA is TGTGCCATATCCGGGACAGACTCCTACAATGAGCAGTTCTTC. The encoded protein is CAISGTDSYNEQFF.

This rearrangement joins TRBV20-1 to TRBJ2-3; tentative D call: TRBD1 (6 bases). CDR1 and CDR2 from the germline V gene are DFQATT and SNEGSKA (reference sequence). This CDR3 region has 14 residues. Trimming removed 1 base at V and 0 bases at J, with 8 bases between. The CDR3, as DNA: TGCAGTGCTAGAGCGACAGGTAGCACAGATACGCAGTATTTT. Translated, it gives CSARATGSTDTQYF.

Only a few counts were recorded for this clonotype. J is TRBJ1-5 and V is TRBV7-9; no firm D call. Germline V gives CDR1 SEHNR, CDR2 FQNEAQ (reference sequence). The CDR3 is made up of 14 amino acids. V was clipped by 7 bases and J by 5 bases, with 15 bases between them. The CDR3 here is CASTLGPTDQPQHF. CDR3 coding DNA: TGTGCCAGCACCCTTGGTCCGACGGATCAGCCCCAGCATTTT.

The CDR3 protein is CASSYSGSGANEQFF. CDR3 sequence (DNA): TGTGCCAGCAGTTACTCGGGGTCAGGGGCAAATGAGCAGTTCTTC. The V and J genes are TRBV6-5 and TRBJ2-1, with TRBD1 as a possible D gene (6 bases). Germline V lookup: CDR1 MNHEY, CDR2 SVGAGI. The ends were cut back, 0 bases at V and 7 bases at J, with 13 bases in the middle. The CDR3 runs to 15 residues.

V gene TRBV28 combines with J gene TRBJ2-1; D is unresolved. CDR1 MDHEN and CDR2 SYDVKM come from the germline V gene. This CDR3 has 13 residues. V shed 1 base and J shed 7 bases, with 8 bases lying between them. The CDR3 here is CASSLFGLNEQFF. In DNA, the CDR3 is TGTGCCAGCAGTTTATTTGGGTTGAATGAGCAGTTCTTC.

This clonotype was observed a few times. An end of the junction differs from the germline gene, which may be a read error. This sequence joins TRBV7-8 and TRBJ2-4, with D unresolved. The J call may not be correct, given that the DNA end is closer to TRBJ2-7. Per germline, CDR1 SGHVS and CDR2 FQNEAQ. This CDR3 comprises 13 residues. The CDR3 region is CANSFTLDYEQYF. The CDR3 region has the DNA TGTGCCAACAGCTTTACTCTGGACTACGAGCAGTACTTC.

This clonotype was observed a handful of times. The rearrangement joins TRBV7-2 to TRBJ2-1; D call uncertain. Trimming removed 5 bases at V and 10 bases at J, with 15 bases between. CDR1 SGHTA and CDR2 FQGNSA come from the germline V gene. The length of the CDR3 is 13 residues. CDR3 bases: TGTGCCAGCAGCCCCAGAGTGGTCCGGGAGCAGTTCTTC. It yields the protein CASSPRVVREQFF.

The chain carries TRBV20-1 and TRBJ1-2, with D uncertain. Trimming removed 3 bases at V and 4 bases at J, with 12 bases between. This CDR3 is built from 13 residues. The germline V gene has CDR1 DFQATT and CDR2 SNEGSKA (reference sequence). The CDR3 reads CSASRAGVYGYTF. CDR3 coding DNA: TGCAGTGCTAGTAGGGCCGGGGTCTATGGCTACACCTTC.

This clonotype was recorded a few times. The rearrangement uses TRBV9 and TRBJ2-1, with 9 bases lining up with TRBD1. V shed 0 bases and J 9 bases; nucleotides not matched to a gene: 7. Germline CDR1 and CDR2: SGDLS and YYNGEE. CDR3 length: 15 residues. CDR3 in DNA: TGTGCCAGCAGCGTAGGGGACAGGGCAATAGGTGAGCAGTTCTTC. As protein: CASSVGDRAIGEQFF.

The rearrangement joins TRBV7-8 to TRBJ2-7; D is unclear. V lost 5 bases and J lost 3, with 20 bases in between. This CDR3 has 16 amino acids. Germline values: CDR1 SGHVS, CDR2 FQNEAQ. The CDR3 is CASSPGRGLPNYEQYF. CDR3 DNA: TGTGCCAGCAGCCCCGGGCGAGGTCTCCCCAACTACGAGCAGTACTTC.